Listed below are T cell receptor beta chains from one sample, sequenced in a study of blood T cell repertoires in COVID-19. TCRdb's copy holds only in-frame clones and misses some; the assay was immunoSEQ multiplex PCR. The sample contains over 70,000 clones, 90% of which appear only once. The sequenced sample consisted of peripheral blood. The receptor set was obtained from a man aged 18 to 29 with COVID-19, enrolled during active disease. The conserved cysteine and the conserved F or W are not part of the CDR3 here.

v_call	j_call	cdr3_aa
TRBV2	TRBJ2-1	ASIWMWRAGERDEQF
TRBV6-1	TRBJ2-7	ASSDGREWPYEQY
TRBV24-1	TRBJ2-1	ATSDRPRTSGYNEQF
TRBV29-1	TRBJ1-3	SVVTGEVGNTIY
TRBV6-5	TRBJ1-2	ASKSLTGAGYGYT
TRBV28	TRBJ2-7	ASSSIPRSISYEQY
TRBV10-2	TRBJ2-7	ASSEYSEDRSF
TRBV27	TRBJ2-7	ASSTILAENYEQY
TRBV6-2/TRBV6-3	TRBJ1-5	ASSWDRRQPQH
TRBV30	TRBJ2-7	AWRRTGGEQY
TRBV25-1	TRBJ2-2	ASSEFPSANTGELF
TRBV5-4	TRBJ2-1	ASTGGRINEQF
TRBV7-9	TRBJ2-7	ASSPQSRGRYEQY
TRBV7-9	TRBJ2-1	ASSSHPKAGEQF
TRBV24-1	TRBJ2-7	ATSDRQGSKYEQY
TRBV6-5	TRBJ1-1	ASSYVRSSAEAF
TRBV10-2	TRBJ2-7	ASHPGQAYYEQY
TRBV28	TRBJ1-2	ASSPTGVYGYT
TRBV28	TRBJ2-3	ASSKAGGTDTQY
TRBV28	TRBJ1-5	ASSLSAGPYQPQH
TRBV3-1/TRBV3-2	TRBJ2-7	ASSSGTTYEQY
TRBV7-2	TRBJ2-1	ASSPPGQYNEQF
TRBV28	TRBJ2-3	ASSFLSGTDTQY
TRBV28	TRBJ2-7	ASSLPLAPYEQY
TRBV19	TRBJ1-1	ASSPMGPNWDTEAF
TRBV7-9	TRBJ2-4	ASSPPGQRGAKNIQY
TRBV5-6	TRBJ1-1	ASSLVSGGWTEAF
TRBV18	TRBJ1-2	ASSPPGQVLSLNGYT
TRBV9	TRBJ2-2	ASSAKGQGPTGELF
TRBV27	TRBJ1-3	ASSSYLNQGSNSGNTIY
TRBV7-2	TRBJ1-6	ASSRDTGNSPLH
TRBV5-1	TRBJ1-5	ASSYTGGNQPQH
TRBV4-1	TRBJ2-3	ASSQRPGLSGTDTQY
TRBV5-1	TRBJ2-7	ASSLGSSYEQY
TRBV28	TRBJ2-7	ASSSGDRILREQY
TRBV7-2	TRBJ2-7	ASSPRSGPYEQY
TRBV11-2	TRBJ2-2	ASSFQAPGELF